The 19 T cell receptor beta chains reported below all come from one sample, sequenced in a study of blood T cells in healthy people across ages. A second PCR of about 6 to 11 cycles used a sample-barcoded 5' primer and a J-beta primer mix. TCRdb redid the calling of the 5' RACE reads with MiXCR, one entry per CDR3 protein. The sample carries more than 1,400,000 distinct CDR3 sequences, roughly 40% recorded once. Sequenced sample: blood. The receptor source for this set is a woman under 30 in good health.

Details on this clonotype: A read error may produce the germline difference seen at one junction end. V usage is TRBV27 and J usage is TRBJ1-2; TRBD1 agrees at 7 bases. This CDR3 spans 15 amino acids. Germline-derived CDR1 and CDR2 are MNHEY and SMNVEV (reference sequence). The CDR3 reads CSSSFDRDSNYGYTF. CDR3 sequence (DNA): TGTTCCAGCAGTTTCGACAGGGACAGCAACTATGGCTACACCTTC.

As concerns this clonotype: The junction departs from the called germline gene at one end, perhaps through a read error. The J gene is TRBJ2-7, the V gene TRBV6-5; 7 bases are a match to TRBD1. Germline CDR1 is MNHEY and CDR2 is SVGAGI. This CDR3 has 13 amino acids. In DNA, the CDR3 is TGTGCCAGCAGTGCAAGACAGGGCTACGAGAAGTACTTC. It codes for CASSARQGYEKYF.

V gene TRBV13 combines with J gene TRBJ2-1; D may be TRBD1 or TRBD2 (7 bases each). This CDR3 region has 16 residues. Per the germline V gene, CDR1 is PRHDT and CDR2 is FYEKMQ (reference sequence). V was trimmed by 5 bases and J by 2 bases, leaving 16 bases between them. CDR3 sequence (DNA): TGTGCCAGCAGCCACAGGGGACGGGGGGCCTACAATGAGCAGTTCTTC. This encodes CASSHRGRGAYNEQFF.

The chain is built from TRBV29-1 and TRBJ2-3; D possibly corresponds to TRBD1 (6 bases). CDR1 is SQVTM, CDR2 ANQGSEA, per germline. V gave up 7 bases and J gave up 0 bases, with 23 bases separating them. This CDR3 contains 17 residues. The CDR3 DNA sequence: TGCAGCGCTGGACAGACCAAACCAATTGCTAGCACAGATACGCAGTATTTT. Translated: CSAGQTKPIASTDTQYF.

The chain is built from TRBV20-1 and TRBJ1-3; 10 bases are a match to TRBD1. CDR3 length: 18 amino acids. Germline V gene lookup returns CDR1 DFQATT and CDR2 SNEGSKA (reference sequence). V was clipped by 3 bases and J by 3 bases; unmatched bases: 14. CDR3 protein: CSARGQGPISIYGNTIYF. In DNA form, the CDR3 reads TGCAGTGCTAGGGGACAGGGGCCGATATCTATTTATGGAAACACCATATATTTT.

The gene calls are TRBV20-1 and TRBJ2-7; TRBD2 matches at 7 bases. Germline CDR1 and CDR2: DFQATT and SNEGSKA (reference sequence). Trimming took 5 bases from V and 3 from J; bases not matched to a gene: 7. This CDR3 is built from 13 residues. The CDR3 DNA follows: TGCAGTGCTCCCCTTGGGGGGGACTACGAGCAGTACTTC. Protein: CSAPLGGDYEQYF.

The rearrangement uses TRBV29-1 and TRBJ2-3; 8 bases fit TRBD1. This CDR3 comprises 14 residues. V lost 7 bases and J lost 2; bases outside the gene matches: 8. CDR1 and CDR2 (germline): SQVTM, ANQGSEA. DNA of the CDR3: TGCAGCGCCGGACAGGGACCCTCCACAGATACGCAGTATTTT. Encoded protein: CSAGQGPSTDTQYF.

Here the CDR3 reads CASSEDLSGANVLTF. CDR3 in DNA: TGTGCCAGCAGCGAAGACCTGTCGGGGGCCAACGTCCTGACTTTC. The chain has TRBV9 and TRBJ2-6; D is unclear. The V gene's germline CDR1 is SGDLS and CDR2 YYNGEE. V was pared by 3 bases and J by 4 bases, with 11 bases between. This CDR3 has 15 amino acids.

The V and J genes are TRBV28 and TRBJ1-3; the D gene is possibly TRBD1 (5 bases). V gave up 4 bases and J gave up 4 bases, with 17 bases separating them. CDR3 length: 16 residues. CDR1 is MDHEN and CDR2 is SYDVKM in the germline V gene. CDR3 sequence: CASSYAGGGGGNTIYF. Written as DNA, the CDR3 is TGTGCCAGCAGTTACGCCGGGGGGGGTGGAGGAAACACCATATATTTT.

This clonotype was counted only a few times. The genes are TRBV29-1 and TRBJ1-5; TRBD1 might be the D (6 bases). V was clipped by 1 base and J by 7 bases, with 11 bases between them. The CDR3 contains 13 residues. Germline CDR1 and CDR2: SQVTM and ANQGSEA. CDR3 bases: TGCAGCGTTGAAGGAGGGGGGGGGCAGCCCCAGCATTTT. It specifies CSVEGGGGQPQHF.

The chain has TRBV10-3 and TRBJ2-5; maybe TRBD1 (6 bases). The V gene's germline CDR1 is ENHRY and CDR2 SYGVKD. This CDR3 is 14 amino acids long. V lost 6 bases to trimming and J lost 0 bases, with 11 bases between them. DNA for the CDR3: TGTGCCATCAGGGGGACAAGCAACCAAGAGACCCAGTACTTC. It codes for CAIRGTSNQETQYF.

The table lists this clonotype with a few counts. V is TRBV25-1 and J is TRBJ2-7, with D perhaps TRBD1 or TRBD2 (5 bases each). This CDR3 has 11 amino acids. The ends were cut back, 3 bases at V and 11 bases at J, with 11 bases in the middle. Germline V gene sequence: CDR1 MGHDK, CDR2 SYGVNS. CDR3 region: CASSDELGEYF. The CDR3 bases are TGTGCCAGCAGTGATGAGCTGGGGGAGTACTTC.

This clonotype was counted only a few times. The rearrangement joins TRBV7-2 to TRBJ2-3; TRBD2 agrees at 8 bases. This CDR3 has 16 amino acids. Germline-derived CDR1 and CDR2 are SGHTA and FQGNSA. After removal of 5 bases from V and 5 bases from J, the junction contained 12 bases not matched to a gene. CDR3: CASSPSGGGFGDTQYF. As DNA, the CDR3 is TGTGCCAGCAGCCCCTCGGGGGGGGGGTTTGGAGATACGCAGTATTTT.

The gene calls are TRBV27 and TRBJ1-2, with 7 bases identical to TRBD1. In germline, CDR1 is MNHEY, CDR2 SMNVEV (reference sequence). Unmatched junction bases numbered 18, after V lost 5 bases and J lost 0 bases. The CDR3 is made up of 19 amino acids. CDR3 DNA: TGTGCCAGCAGTACCTTTCCCCCTACAGGGGCGGGGGCTAACTATGGCTACACCTTC. Its translation is CASSTFPPTGAGANYGYTF.

This clonotype was seen at least ten times. The chain links TRBV7-2 to TRBJ2-5, with TRBD2 as a possible D gene (6 bases). The CDR3 has 15 amino acids. Trimming removed 1 base from V and 6 bases from J, with 15 bases in between. Germline V gene sequence: CDR1 SGHTA, CDR2 FQGNSA. CDR3 protein: CASSLGLTSMKTQYF. The CDR3 nucleotides are TGTGCCAGCAGCTTAGGATTGACTAGTATGAAGACCCAGTACTTC.

This clonotype was counted many times. The V and J genes are TRBV29-1 and TRBJ2-5; TRBD1 is a possible D gene (5 bases). The CDR3 length is 15 residues. The V and J ends lost 6 bases and 5 bases respectively, with 22 bases between them. The V gene's germline CDR1 is SQVTM and CDR2 ANQGSEA. CDR3 sequence (DNA): TGCAGCGTCTTGTCCGACAGTTTAGGATTGGAGACCCAGTACTTC. The encoded protein is CSVLSDSLGLETQYF.

This rearrangement joins TRBV12-3 or TRBV12-4 to TRBJ1-4, with D perhaps matching TRBD1 (6 bases). This CDR3 comprises 14 residues. V was shortened by 6 bases and J by 8 bases, with 16 bases between the two germline ends. The CDR3 DNA is TGTGCCAGCAGGTCCGGGGGGGCACAGGAAAAACTGTTTTTT. Protein product: CASRSGGAQEKLFF.

J is TRBJ1-4 and V is TRBV30; unclear D gene. In germline, CDR1 is GTSNPN, CDR2 SVGIG (reference sequence). The CDR3 runs to 14 residues. Trimming removed 2 bases at V and 8 bases at J, with 15 bases between. The CDR3 region is CAWSPGIVKEKLFF. Written as DNA, the CDR3 is TGTGCCTGGAGTCCAGGCATTGTAAAGGAAAAACTGTTTTTT.

On this clonotype: At one boundary the junction diverges from the germline segment, which might be a read error. V gene TRBV7-3 combines with J gene TRBJ2-1; D is unclear. The CDR3 is 12 residues long. Per the germline V gene, CDR1 is SGHTA and CDR2 is FQGTGA. CDR3 sequence: CSSSLVGNEQFF. CDR3 coding DNA: TGTTCCAGCAGCTTAGTGGGGAATGAGCAGTTCTTC.